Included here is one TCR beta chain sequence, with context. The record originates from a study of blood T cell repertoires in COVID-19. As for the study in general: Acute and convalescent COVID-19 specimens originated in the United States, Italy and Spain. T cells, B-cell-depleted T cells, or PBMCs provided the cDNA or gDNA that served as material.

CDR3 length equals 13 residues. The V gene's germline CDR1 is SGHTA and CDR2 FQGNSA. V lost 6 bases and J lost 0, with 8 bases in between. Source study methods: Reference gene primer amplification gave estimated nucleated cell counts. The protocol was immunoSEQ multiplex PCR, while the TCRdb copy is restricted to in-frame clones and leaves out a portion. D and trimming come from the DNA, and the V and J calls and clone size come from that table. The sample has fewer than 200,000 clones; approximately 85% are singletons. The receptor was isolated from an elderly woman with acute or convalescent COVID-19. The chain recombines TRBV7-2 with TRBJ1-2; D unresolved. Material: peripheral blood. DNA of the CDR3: TGTGCCAGCAGACTCGGTGCTAACTATGGCTACACCTTC. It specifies CASRLGANYGYTF. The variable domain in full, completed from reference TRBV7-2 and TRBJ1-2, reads GAGVSQSPSNKVTEKGKDVELRCDPISGHTALYWYRQSLGQGLEFLIYFQGNSAPDKSGLPSDRFSAERTGGSVSTLTIQRTQQEDSAVYLCASRLGANYGYTFGSGTRLTVV.